These 29 T cell receptor beta chains came from one sample sequenced in a study of naive and memory T cell subsets. Four PCR rounds used nested alpha and beta constant region primers plus the SP2 primer. TCRdb recomputed calls from the 5' RACE reads with MiXCR, one row per CDR3 protein. The sample yields 55,000 to 65,000 distinct CDR3 sequences, around 8% seen once. An oligonucleotide containing a UMI was ligated to the 3' end of TCR cDNA. Every receptor here comes from a female donor in good health.

The chain employs TRBV12-3 or TRBV12-4 and TRBJ2-6; unclear D gene. The CDR3 consists of 16 residues. The V end lost 6 bases, the J end lost 1 base, and 13 bases lay between the germline ends. CDR3 sequence (DNA): TGTGCCAGCAGCACCGCCGGGCTTTCTGGGGCCAACGTCCTGACTTTC. Translating it yields CASSTAGLSGANVLTF.

In its sample, this clonotype was seen a few times. The chain combines TRBV24-1 with TRBJ1-1; TRBD1 might be the D (6 bases). This CDR3 comprises 13 residues. Germline values: CDR1 KGHDR, CDR2 SFDVKD. The V end was cut by 10 bases, the J end by 2 bases, with 13 bases between. The CDR3: CATADSTNTEAFF. CDR3 nucleotide sequence: TGTGCCACGGCGGACAGTACCAACACTGAAGCTTTCTTT.

Ten or more counts support this clonotype. The CDR3 is CSAGDNNYGYTF. CDR3 nucleotide sequence: TGCAGTGCGGGGGACAACAACTATGGCTACACCTTC. The rearrangement links TRBV20-1 to TRBJ1-2, with D perhaps matching TRBD1 (6 bases). The CDR3 is 12 residues long. Between the trimmed V and J ends, which lost 6 bases and 2 bases, there was a span of 10 bases. CDR1 DFQATT and CDR2 SNEGSKA come from the germline V gene (reference sequence).

J is TRBJ2-1 and V is TRBV21-1; the tabulated D call, TRBD2, remains unverified against the DNA. TRBV21-1 is a known pseudogene. CDR3 length equals 16 residues. The CDR3, as DNA: TGTGCCAGCAGCAAAGTGTCGCGGGAGGCCTACAATGAGCAGTTCTTC. Protein product: CASSKVSREAYNEQFF.

This clonotype was detected ten times or more. The V gene is TRBV24-1, the J gene TRBJ1-1; D is possibly TRBD1 (5 bases). Germline lookup yields CDR1 KGHDR and CDR2 SFDVKD. The ends were cut back, 8 bases at V and 4 bases at J, with 13 bases in the middle. The CDR3 spans 13 residues. CDR3 nucleotides: TGTGCCACCATGTTGAGGGGAGGCACTGAAGCTTTCTTT. This encodes CATMLRGGTEAFF.

The CDR3 spells CASSFQQGNTEAFF. In DNA form, the CDR3 reads TGTGCCAGCAGCTTCCAACAGGGGAACACTGAAGCTTTCTTT. The V and J genes are TRBV9 and TRBJ1-1, with a possible D match to TRBD1 (6 bases). Trimming left V 4 bases short and J 1 base short, with 11 bases between. Germline-derived CDR1 and CDR2 are SGDLS and YYNGEE. CDR3 length: 14 residues.

The chain has TRBV28 and TRBJ2-7; perhaps D is TRBD1 or TRBD2 (5 bases each). The germline V and J ends were trimmed by 3 bases and 1 base, with 13 bases remaining between them. CDR1 is MDHEN, CDR2 SYDVKM, per germline. The CDR3 sequence is 15 residues long. Here the CDR3 reads CASSLDRGLSYEQYF. CDR3 sequence (DNA): TGTGCCAGCAGTTTGGACCGGGGCCTATCCTACGAGCAGTACTTC.

The chain recombines TRBV7-2 with TRBJ2-7; TRBD1 matches at 8 bases. V lost 3 bases to trimming and J lost 2 bases; unmatched junction nucleotides: 3. This CDR3 has 14 residues. CDR1 is SGHTA and CDR2 is FQGNSA in the germline V gene. The CDR3 loop is CASSFGQGPYEQYF. The CDR3 DNA is TGTGCCAGCAGCTTTGGACAGGGACCCTACGAGCAGTACTTC.

This clonotype has more than one count but fewer than ten. V is TRBV19 and J is TRBJ2-3, with D tentatively TRBD1 (6 bases). V lost 6 bases, J lost 0 bases, and 7 bases lay in between. The CDR3 length is 13 residues. Germline CDR1 is LNHDA and CDR2 is SQIVND (reference sequence). CDR3 coding DNA: TGTGCCAGTAGCGGGACAAGCACAGATACGCAGTATTTT. It codes for CASSGTSTDTQYF. The full variable domain, in which reference TRBV19 and TRBJ2-3 provide the parts outside the CDR3, is DGGITQSPKYLFRKEGQNVTLSCEQNLNHDAMYWYRQDPGQGLRLIYYSQIVNDFQKGDIAEGYSVSREKKESFPLTVTSAQKNPTAFYLCASSGTSTDTQYFGPGTRLTVL.

The chain combines TRBV18 with TRBJ1-1, with no clear D. The CDR3 length is 12 residues. CDR1 and CDR2 (germline): KGHSH, LQKENI. V lost 2 bases and J 5 bases, leaving 6 bases between the germline ends. In DNA form, the CDR3 reads TGTGCCAGCTCACCAGTAGATACTGAAGCTTTCTTT. This sequence encodes CASSPVDTEAFF.

This clonotype turned up a few times. The CDR3, as DNA: TGTGCCAGCAGTGAGGGGCGTGCTAGCGGGGGGCGAGAGACCCAGTACTTC. This gives the protein CASSEGRASGGRETQYF. The V gene is TRBV25-1, the J gene TRBJ2-5, with 11 bases that match TRBD2. The CDR3 consists of 17 residues. Germline CDR1 is MGHDK and CDR2 is SYGVNS. The ends lost 3 bases at V and 4 bases at J; junction bases unmatched: 10.

The rearrangement uses TRBV2 and TRBJ2-1; 11 nucleotides align to TRBD2. This CDR3 spans 15 amino acids. V shed 7 bases and J 4 bases; nucleotides not matched to a gene: 6. Germline loops: CDR1 SNHLY, CDR2 FYNNEI. This chain's CDR3 is CASTSGTSGYNEQFF. The CDR3 DNA reads as TGTGCCAGCACTTCCGGGACTAGCGGTTACAATGAGCAGTTCTTC.

At least ten counts were recorded for this clonotype. Written as DNA, the CDR3 is TGCAGTGCTCCCCAGGGACTAGACAATGAGCAGTTCTTC. It translates to CSAPQGLDNEQFF. The V gene is TRBV20-1, the J gene TRBJ2-1, with 8 bases aligning to TRBD2. CDR3 length equals 13 residues. V dropped 5 bases and J dropped 5; count of bases not matched to a gene: 5. Germline V gene sequence: CDR1 DFQATT, CDR2 SNEGSKA (reference sequence).

This clonotype has more than one count but fewer than ten. V is TRBV7-8 and J is TRBJ2-3, with D unresolved. V was cut by 1 base and J by 4 bases, with 6 bases left in between. The CDR3 is 13 amino acids. CDR1 is SGHVS, CDR2 FQNEAQ, per germline. The CDR3 sequence: CASSLVGSDTQYF. The CDR3 bases are TGTGCCAGCAGCTTAGTCGGCTCAGATACGCAGTATTTT.

Ten or more counts support this clonotype. This sequence joins TRBV6-5 and TRBJ1-2; 7 bases match TRBD1. The CDR3 consists of 14 residues. CDR1 and CDR2 (germline): MNHEY, SVGAGI. V was clipped by 4 bases and J by 9 bases; unmatched bases: 11. The CDR3 nucleotides are TGTGCCAGCAGTTCGCAAGACAGGGCAGTTAGCTACACCTTC. Its translation is CASSSQDRAVSYTF.

This clonotype came up many times. DNA of the CDR3: TGTGCCAGTAGCTCGATGAACCGGGAAAAACTGTTTTTT. Translated, it gives CASSSMNREKLFF. The chain couples TRBV19 to TRBJ1-4; D not certain. The CDR3 has 13 residues. Trimming stripped 6 bases from V and 8 bases from J, with 13 bases between. The germline gives CDR1 LNHDA, CDR2 SQIVND (reference sequence).

This clonotype was observed a handful of times. The gene calls are TRBV7-9 and TRBJ1-4; D is ambiguous. CDR1 SEHNR and CDR2 FQNEAQ come from the germline V gene (reference sequence). Trimming stripped 4 bases from V and 4 bases from J, with 4 bases between. The CDR3 runs 12 residues. As DNA, the CDR3 is TGTGCCAGCAGCTGGGGTAATGAAAAACTGTTTTTT. Its protein is CASSWGNEKLFF.

This clonotype was seen a handful of times. The J gene is TRBJ2-7, the V gene TRBV5-1, with 12 bases matching TRBD1. The CDR3 is 14 residues long. V lost 3 bases to trimming and J lost 4 bases; unmatched junction nucleotides: 2. Per germline, CDR1 SGHRS and CDR2 YFSETQ. The CDR3 protein is CASSWDRGPYEQYF. The CDR3 nucleotides are TGCGCCAGCAGCTGGGACAGGGGGCCGTACGAGCAGTACTTC.

V and J are TRBV3-1 and TRBJ2-7; D not resolved. Germline V gene sequence: CDR1 LGHDT, CDR2 YNNKEL (reference sequence). With 1 base removed from V and 3 bases from J, the gap between germline ends came to 4 bases. The CDR3 has 12 amino acids. The CDR3 sequence is CASSQVYYEQYF. The CDR3, as DNA: TGTGCCAGCAGCCAAGTATACTACGAGCAGTACTTC.

The chain links TRBV20-1 to TRBJ2-3; 10 nucleotides agree with TRBD2. V lost 5 bases and J lost 2; bases outside the gene matches: 10. Germline V gene data show CDR1 as DFQATT and CDR2 as SNEGSKA (reference sequence). The CDR3 extends over 16 amino acids. The CDR3 is CSAPKALAGYTDTQYF. DNA of the CDR3: TGCAGTGCTCCCAAAGCACTAGCGGGGTACACAGATACGCAGTATTTT.

V usage is TRBV28 and J usage is TRBJ2-5, with 7 bases identical to TRBD1. The germline CDR1 and CDR2 sequences are MDHEN and SYDVKM. J was trimmed by 3 bases and V by 5 bases; bases with no gene match: 12. This CDR3 has 16 amino acids. The CDR3 loop reads CASSHKLQGFEETQYF. The CDR3 DNA reads as TGTGCCAGCAGTCACAAATTACAGGGGTTCGAAGAGACCCAGTACTTC.

Many counts were recorded for this clonotype. CDR3 DNA: TGTGCCAGCAGCGCGGGGGGGACAGGACGACATAATTCACCCCTCCACTTT. This codes for CASSAGGTGRHNSPLHF. The genes are TRBV9 and TRBJ1-6; 8 bases map to TRBD1. After removal of 3 bases from V and 5 bases from J, the junction contained 10 bases not matched to a gene. Germline CDR1 is SGDLS and CDR2 is YYNGEE. This CDR3 has 17 amino acids.

This clonotype was observed a few times. Here the CDR3 reads CSVEAGSRGEPQHF. CDR3 DNA: TGCAGCGTTGAAGCTGGGTCCCGGGGGGAGCCCCAGCATTTT. The chain combines TRBV29-1 with TRBJ1-5; perhaps TRBD1 as D (5 bases). In germline, CDR1 is SQVTM, CDR2 ANQGSEA. V lost 1 base and J 8 bases, leaving 15 bases between the germline ends. This CDR3 comprises 14 residues.

This clonotype was detected a few times. The chain combines TRBV4-1 with TRBJ1-5, with D uncertain. Trimming cost V 1 base and J 2 bases, with 9 bases left between them. The CDR3 loop spans 15 amino acids. Looked up from germline, CDR1 is MGHRA and CDR2 is YSYEKL. The CDR3 loop reads CASSQGRQGNQPQHF. In DNA form, the CDR3 reads TGCGCCAGCAGCCAAGGGCGTCAGGGCAATCAGCCCCAGCATTTT.

The rearrangement links TRBV18 to TRBJ2-3; D possibly corresponds to TRBD1 (6 bases). The germline gives CDR1 KGHSH, CDR2 LQKENI. The ends were cut back, 3 bases at V and 1 base at J, with 11 bases in the middle. The CDR3 covers 15 residues. CDR3 bases: TGTGCCAGCTCACCTCGGACAGATCGCACAGATACGCAGTATTTT. Protein: CASSPRTDRTDTQYF.

This chain uses TRBV28 with TRBJ1-5; D uncertain. Per the germline V gene, CDR1 is MDHEN and CDR2 is SYDVKM. V was cut by 9 bases and J by 2 bases, with 11 bases left in between. The CDR3 is made up of 13 amino acids. The CDR3 here is CASSIEGNQPQHF. The DNA of the CDR3 is TGTGCCAGTTCAATCGAGGGCAATCAGCCCCAGCATTTT.

V and J are TRBV12-3 or TRBV12-4 and TRBJ1-2; D ambiguous. This CDR3 is built from 12 residues. V was clipped by 5 bases and J by 4 bases, with 8 bases between them. DNA for the CDR3: TGTGCCAGCAGTCGACGGGGCTATGGCTACACCTTC. This gives the protein CASSRRGYGYTF.

The chain is built from TRBV12-3 or TRBV12-4 and TRBJ2-1; no clear D gene. Between the trimmed V and J ends, which lost 3 bases and 6 bases, there was a span of 9 bases. CDR3 length equals 13 residues. The CDR3 DNA reads TGTGCCAGCAGTTTGCCGTCTAGCAATGAGCAGTTCTTC. It is translated as CASSLPSSNEQFF.

This chain uses TRBV6-4 with TRBJ2-2; D call uncertain. V lost 0 bases to trimming and J lost 6 bases, with 5 bases between them. The CDR3 is 13 amino acids. Germline-derived CDR1 and CDR2 are MRHNA and SNTAGT. The CDR3 region is CASSDSFPGELFF. CDR3 nucleotide sequence: TGTGCCAGCAGTGACTCATTCCCCGGGGAGCTGTTTTTT.